This entry lists 14 T cell receptor beta chains sequenced from one sample in a study of shared clonotypes between healthy human individuals. Sequencing used immunoSEQ multiplex PCR; TCRdb keeps in-frame clones, though not all of them. The sample records millions of clones, 80% to 95% being singletons. Sequencing was carried out using naive CD4+ T cells from PBMCs. This sample's subset: CD45RA+ positively selected. The receptors derive from a man between 18 and 35 years old in good health. Some clones in this sample may be carry-over from other donors' samples.

This clone was observed a handful of times. Other DNA sequences within the sample encode an identical CDR3. The CDR3 DNA is TGCAGCGCCCGGACAGGGGGCACTGAAGCTTTCTTT. Amino acid sequence: CSARTGGTEAFF. The chain is built from TRBV29-1 and TRBJ1-1; 10 bases align to TRBD1. CDR1 and CDR2 from the germline V gene are SQVTM and ANQGSEA. The trim removed 7 bases at V and 4 bases at J, leaving 3 bases unmatched. CDR3 size: 12 residues.

CDR3 residues: CASSIQAGTARTYGYTF. The CDR3 region has the DNA TGTGCCAGTAGTATTCAGGCTGGGACCGCCCGTACCTATGGCTACACCTTC. This sequence joins TRBV19 and TRBJ1-2; possibly TRBD1 for D (5 bases). Germline CDR1 LNHDA, CDR2 SQIVND (reference sequence). This CDR3 spans 17 amino acids. V lost 3 bases to trimming and J lost 4 bases, with 21 bases between them.

This clone was observed once. V and J are TRBV5-1 and TRBJ1-2, with D possibly TRBD1 on 6 matching bases. Trimming took off 4 bases at V and 6 bases at J, with 16 bases between the two ends. Germline CDR1 is SGHRS and CDR2 is YFSETQ. The CDR3 length is 14 residues. The CDR3 is CASSPDTGLDGYTF. CDR3 sequence (DNA): TGCGCCAGCAGCCCAGATACAGGGTTGGATGGCTACACCTTC.

The V call is TRBV28, the J call TRBJ2-7; D is ambiguous. Germline V gene data show CDR1 as MDHEN and CDR2 as SYDVKM. Trimming removed 7 bases at V and 0 bases at J, with 7 bases between. CDR3 length: 12 residues. The CDR3 nucleotides read TGTGCCAGCATGCGGAGCTCCTACGAGCAGTACTTC. Translated, it gives CASMRSSYEQYF.

The chain combines TRBV7-9 with TRBJ2-1, with D unclear. The CDR3 consists of 14 residues. Germline V lookup: CDR1 SEHNR, CDR2 FQNEAQ (reference sequence). The V end lost 8 bases, the J end lost 0 bases, and 11 bases lay between the germline ends. The CDR3 here is CASLIGSSYNEQFF. CDR3 bases: TGTGCCAGCCTCATCGGAAGCTCCTACAATGAGCAGTTCTTC.

Written as DNA, the CDR3 is TGTGCCAGCAGCAGCGAGCGGATCCTCTCCTACGAGCAGTACTTC. As protein: CASSSERILSYEQYF. The V gene is TRBV21-1, the J gene TRBJ2-7; TRBD2, as called in the table, went unchecked against the DNA. TRBV21-1 is shown as a pseudogene. The CDR3 extends over 15 amino acids.

This chain connects TRBV6-6 to TRBJ2-5, with no clear D. Germline assignment: CDR1 MNHNY and CDR2 SVGAGI (reference sequence). V lost 0 bases, J lost 7 bases, and 15 bases lay in between. This CDR3 has 15 residues. The CDR3 here is CASSYSDNSNGTQYF. In nucleotides, the CDR3 is TGTGCCAGCAGTTACTCCGACAACAGCAACGGGACCCAGTACTTC.

This chain connects TRBV5-5 to TRBJ1-4, with 9 nucleotides matching TRBD1. CDR1 is SGHKS and CDR2 is YYEKEE in the germline V gene (reference sequence). The trim removed 4 bases at V and 6 bases at J, leaving 4 bases unmatched. The CDR3 is 14 amino acids. In nucleotides, the CDR3 is TGTGCCAGCAGCGGGGGACAGGGATATGAAAAACTGTTTTTT. Translating it yields CASSGGQGYEKLFF.

Worth noting for this clone: This same CDR3 is encoded by further DNA sequences in the sample. The CDR3 sequence: CASSLGRGTDTQYF. In nucleotides, the CDR3 is TGTGCCAGCAGCCTCGGGAGAGGAACAGATACGCAGTATTTT. The J gene is TRBJ2-3, the V gene TRBV11-2, with a possible D match to TRBD2 (6 bases). V lost 5 bases and J 3 bases, leaving 12 bases between the germline ends. The V gene's germline CDR1 is SGHAT and CDR2 FQNNGV. CDR3 length equals 14 residues.

This clone came up once. The genes are TRBV27 and TRBJ2-4; D tentatively reads TRBD1 or TRBD2 (5 bases each). CDR1 MNHEY and CDR2 SMNVEV come from the germline V gene (reference sequence). Trimming shortened V by 6 bases and J by 3 bases, and 15 bases separated the two germline ends. The CDR3 runs to 15 residues. The CDR3 here is CASSGTGQYKNIQYF. For the CDR3, the DNA is TGTGCCAGCAGCGGGACGGGCCAATACAAAAACATTCAGTACTTC.

The chain is built from TRBV29-1 and TRBJ1-1, with 8 bases aligning to TRBD1. The CDR3 has 11 residues. Per germline, CDR1 SQVTM and CDR2 ANQGSEA. V lost 5 bases, J lost 10 bases, and 6 bases stayed unmatched. The CDR3 protein is CSVTNRGGAFF. Written as DNA, the CDR3 is TGCAGCGTTACTAACAGGGGGGGAGCTTTCTTT.

J is TRBJ1-4 and V is TRBV27; D is perhaps TRBD1 (5 bases). The CDR3 spans 15 residues. V was trimmed by 0 bases and J by 8 bases, leaving 13 bases between them. Looked up from germline, CDR1 is MNHEY and CDR2 is SMNVEV (reference sequence). CDR3 region: CASSLSGAEGEKLFF. The CDR3, as DNA: TGTGCCAGCAGTTTATCCGGAGCGGAGGGGGAAAAACTGTTTTTT.

The chain recombines TRBV28 with TRBJ2-5, with 7 bases lining up with TRBD2. The CDR3 contains 16 residues. In germline, CDR1 is MDHEN, CDR2 SYDVKM. Trimming took 7 bases from V and 3 from J; bases not matched to a gene: 14. The CDR3 DNA is TGTGCCAGCACGGTGGGAGGGCCGGTGGGGAAAGAGACCCAGTACTTC. Its protein product is CASTVGGPVGKETQYF. The variable domain in full, completed from reference TRBV28 and TRBJ2-5, reads DVKVTQSSRYLVKRTGEKVFLECVQDMDHENMFWYRQDPGLGLRLIYFSYDVKMKEKGDIPEGYSVSREKKERFSLILESASTNQTSMYLCASTVGGPVGKETQYFGPGTRLLVL.

The CDR3 nucleotides are TGTGCCAGCAGCGTACTAGGAGAAGGTTTGGAGACCCAGTACTTC. Its protein is CASSVLGEGLETQYF. This chain joins TRBV9 and TRBJ2-5; unclear D gene. CDR3 length: 15 residues. V lost 1 base, J lost 5 bases, and 15 bases lay in between. Per the germline V gene, CDR1 is SGDLS and CDR2 is YYNGEE.